A single sample gave rise to the 6 T cell receptor beta chains below, sequenced in a study of radiotherapy plus CTLA-4 blockade in lung cancer listed by TCRdb under 2018. The library relied on the immunoSEQ multiplex PCR assay. TCRdb mirrors the immuneACCESS table, restricted to in-frame sequences. Some clones are absent from its copies; in checked studies, under half trace to an unresolved V gene, and the reason for the others is unknown. The sample table records more than 90,000 clones; 81% of these occur just once. Jointly, the top ten make up roughly 3.5% of the sample. This specimen was peripheral blood, taken from a patient treated with radiotherapy plus ipilimumab. These receptors were obtained from a human donor with non-small cell lung cancer that progressed on radiotherapy plus ipilimumab. Some clones in this sample may be carry-over from other donors' samples.

The V call is TRBV9, the J call TRBJ2-7; 9 positions match TRBD1. The CDR3 is made up of 15 amino acids. Germline V gene sequence: CDR1 SGDLS, CDR2 YYNGEE. Germline trimming cut 4 bases from V and 6 bases from J; bases unmatched to any gene: 11. The CDR3, as DNA: TGTGCCAGCAGCAAGCGGGGACAGGGAAATTTCGAGCAGTACTTC. This codes for CASSKRGQGNFEQYF.

The V call is TRBV28, the J call TRBJ1-2; D might be TRBD1 (6 bases). In germline, CDR1 is MDHEN, CDR2 SYDVKM. The CDR3 runs to 12 residues. The germline V and J ends were trimmed by 5 bases and 7 bases, with 11 bases remaining between them. The CDR3 region has the DNA TGTGCCAGCAGTACACAGGGAGGTGGCTACACCTTC. Its translation is CASSTQGGGYTF.

CDR3: CASSPGGVGGRGEQYF. The CDR3 coding sequence is TGCGCCAGCAGCCCCGGGGGTGTGGGGGGCCGGGGCGAGCAGTACTTC. V is TRBV4-1 and J is TRBJ2-7; either TRBD1 or TRBD2 may supply D (6 bases each). Germline V gene data show CDR1 as MGHRA and CDR2 as YSYEKL. V lost 4 bases, J lost 6 bases, and 22 bases lay in between. This CDR3 is built from 16 residues.

The chain employs TRBV9 and TRBJ1-1; 8 bases match TRBD1. Germline CDR1 is SGDLS and CDR2 is YYNGEE. After removal of 0 bases from V and 5 bases from J, the junction contained 6 bases not matched to a gene. The CDR3 sequence is 15 residues long. The CDR3 bases are TGTGCCAGCAGCGTAGATCAGGGGGCGGTAACTGAAGCTTTCTTT. It yields the protein CASSVDQGAVTEAFF. Supplemented by reference TRBV9 and TRBJ1-1, the full variable domain reads DSGVTQTPKHLITATGQRVTLRCSPRSGDLSVYWYQQSLDQGLQFLIQYYNGEERAKGNILERFSAQQFPDLHSELNLSSLELGDSALYFCASSVDQGAVTEAFFGQGTRLTVV.

J is TRBJ1-2 and V is TRBV7-8, with D possibly matching TRBD1 (5 bases). Trimming removed 5 bases at V and 4 bases at J, with 11 bases between. CDR1 and CDR2 from the germline V gene are SGHVS and FQNEAQ. The length of the CDR3 is 13 residues. CDR3 DNA sequence: TGTGCCAGCAGCCTAGGGGATCCCTATGGCTACACCTTC. Amino acids: CASSLGDPYGYTF.

V usage is TRBV5-1 and J usage is TRBJ2-3, with 7 nucleotides matching TRBD2. The germline gives CDR1 SGHRS, CDR2 YFSETQ. J gave up 5 bases and V 6 bases, and 15 bases lay outside the gene matches. CDR3 length: 16 residues. The chain's CDR3 is CASTSGALSPGDTQYF. The CDR3 DNA reads TGCGCCAGCACGAGCGGGGCCCTATCCCCGGGAGATACGCAGTATTTT.